These 28 T cell receptor beta chains were sequenced from one sample in a study of blood T cell repertoires in COVID-19 (dated by TCRdb to the early 2020s). Libraries came from the immunoSEQ multiplex PCR assay. TCRdb carries this immuneACCESS record with in-frame sequences only. Its versions omit some clonotypes, under half of them owing to an unresolved V gene in the studies checked, with the rest unexplained. The sample profile shows 150,000 to 200,000 clones; more than 80% of them were found once. Jointly, the top ten make up 10% to 15% of the sample. The source material was PBMCs or T cells enriched from blood (not recorded which). The receptors were sampled from a man aged 45-65 years who had recovered from COVID-19.

This clone has more than one count but fewer than ten. J is TRBJ2-1 and V is TRBV10-2, with TRBD2 identical over 7 bases. The junction had 6 bases not matched to a gene; V was cut back by 4 bases and J by 0 bases. The CDR3 sequence is 16 residues long. Per the germline V gene, CDR1 is WSHSY and CDR2 is SAAADI. Here the CDR3 DNA reads TGCGCCAGCAGTGGGACTAGAGGGCTCTCCTACAATGAGCAGTTCTTC. Its protein is CASSGTRGLSYNEQFF.

A single count supports this clone. V and J are TRBV11-2 and TRBJ1-2; D gene ambiguous. The CDR3 has 15 residues. Trimming took off 5 bases at V and 0 bases at J, with 13 bases between the two ends. Germline CDR1 is SGHAT and CDR2 is FQNNGV. The CDR3 region has the DNA TGTGCCAGCAGCCAGACTACACTCGCTAACTATGGCTACACCTTC. This sequence encodes CASSQTTLANYGYTF.

The chain carries TRBV7-9 and TRBJ1-1; the match to TRBD1 covers 8 bases. V lost 5 bases and J lost 11; bases outside the gene matches: 10. CDR3 length: 13 amino acids. Germline CDR1 reads SEHNR; CDR2 reads FQNEAQ (reference sequence). Written as DNA, the CDR3 is TGTGCCAGCAGCAGCGGACAGGGAGGGTTGGCTTTCTTT. It specifies CASSSGQGGLAFF.

V is TRBV4-3 and J is TRBJ1-1; TRBD1 is a possible D gene (5 bases). The V and J ends lost 3 bases and 0 bases respectively, with 5 bases between them. The CDR3 has 13 amino acids. Looked up from germline, CDR1 is LGHNA and CDR2 is YSLEER. This CDR3 reads CASSQDMNTEAFF. The CDR3 DNA sequence: TGCGCCAGCAGCCAGGACATGAACACTGAAGCTTTCTTT.

The chain employs TRBV27 and TRBJ2-2, with 8 bases matching TRBD2. This CDR3 spans 16 amino acids. Germline CDR1 MNHEY, CDR2 SMNVEV (reference sequence). Trimming at V came to 6 bases and at J to 4 bases, leaving 10 bases not matched to a gene. The DNA of the CDR3 is TGTGCCAGCAGGTGGACGGGGGGGATCGGCACCGGGGAGCTGTTTTTT. This translates into CASRWTGGIGTGELFF.

The chain employs TRBV10-1 and TRBJ1-1; D may be TRBD1 (5 bases). The CDR3 length is 14 residues. The germline V gene has CDR1 WNHNN and CDR2 SYGVQD (reference sequence). V lost 0 bases and J lost 4, with 9 bases in between. CDR3 bases: TGCGCCAGCAGTGAGTCTTCGGGGGGCACTGAAGCTTTCTTT. It codes for CASSESSGGTEAFF.

V is TRBV9 and J is TRBJ1-6; possibly TRBD1 for D (5 bases). Trimming took 4 bases from V and 5 from J, leaving 10 bases between them. CDR1 and CDR2 (germline): SGDLS, YYNGEE. The CDR3 consists of 14 residues. CDR3 sequence: CASSTQGHNSPLHF. For the CDR3, the DNA is TGTGCCAGCAGCACCCAGGGTCATAATTCACCCCTCCACTTT. Full variable domain (outside the CDR3, taken from reference TRBV9 and TRBJ1-6): DSGVTQTPKHLITATGQRVTLRCSPRSGDLSVYWYQQSLDQGLQFLIQYYNGEERAKGNILERFSAQQFPDLHSELNLSSLELGDSALYFCASSTQGHNSPLHFGNGTRLTVT.

The chain carries TRBV7-2 and TRBJ1-5; perhaps TRBD1 as D (5 bases). Trimming shortened V by 5 bases and J by 4 bases, and 15 bases separated the two germline ends. This CDR3 is built from 15 residues. Germline CDR1 and CDR2: SGHTA and FQGNSA. CDR3 DNA: TGTGCCAGCAGCCGCGACAGTTCCCAAAATCAGCCCCAGCATTTT. This translates into CASSRDSSQNQPQHF.

The genes are TRBV5-1 and TRBJ1-4; a possible D gene is TRBD1 (6 bases). CDR3 size: 14 residues. CDR1 is SGHRS, CDR2 YFSETQ, per germline. Trimming took off 4 bases at V and 8 bases at J, with 15 bases between the two ends. CDR3 DNA sequence: TGCGCCAGCAGCCGGGACAACAAGCAGGAAAAACTGTTTTTT. It is translated as CASSRDNKQEKLFF.

This chain links TRBV27 with TRBJ1-1, with TRBD1 as a possible D gene (6 bases). The V gene lost 6 bases and the J gene lost 1 base, with 12 bases spanning the gap. Germline lookup yields CDR1 MNHEY and CDR2 SMNVEV (reference sequence). The CDR3 runs 14 residues. In DNA, the CDR3 is TGTGCCAGCAGACAGACAGGAGAGAACACTGAAGCTTTCTTT. It codes for CASRQTGENTEAFF.

This clone was seen just once. The chain links TRBV11-2 to TRBJ2-1; 8 bases agree with TRBD2. V shed 4 bases, J shed 3 bases, and the junction held 8 bases outside the gene matches. CDR1 SGHAT and CDR2 FQNNGV come from the germline V gene. The CDR3 has 16 amino acids. Here the CDR3 DNA reads TGTGCCAGCAGCTGGCTAGCGGGCGCCGACTACAATGAGCAGTTCTTC. It is translated as CASSWLAGADYNEQFF.

The chain joins TRBV6-5 to TRBJ1-2; D is perhaps TRBD1 (5 bases). V lost 5 bases to trimming and J lost 3 bases, with 10 bases between them. CDR1 is MNHEY and CDR2 is SVGAGI in the germline V gene. The CDR3 sequence is 13 residues long. Written as DNA, the CDR3 is TGTGCCAGCAGTCAGGGTGTATACTATGGCTACACCTTC. It encodes CASSQGVYYGYTF.

The chain carries TRBV24-1 and TRBJ1-5; D is perhaps TRBD1 (5 bases). The CDR3 totals 17 residues. CDR1 is KGHDR, CDR2 SFDVKD, per germline. Trimming stripped 5 bases from V and 2 bases from J, with 18 bases between. The DNA of the CDR3 is TGTGCCACCAGTGCGAGTGAAGGGGATCAGCGCAATCAGCCCCAGCATTTT. Encoded protein: CATSASEGDQRNQPQHF.

This chain links TRBV3-1 (or the pseudogene TRBV3-2) with TRBJ1-2; weak D call: TRBD1 (5 bases). In germline, CDR1 is LGHDT, CDR2 YNNKEL (reference sequence). Trimming removed 3 bases from V and 5 bases from J, with 19 bases in between. The CDR3 consists of 16 residues. CDR3 in amino acids: CASSQGPSGTSYGYTF. As DNA, the CDR3 is TGTGCCAGCAGCCAGGGACCAAGTGGGACTTCTTATGGCTACACCTTC.

The chain has TRBV27 and TRBJ2-7; 7 bases map to TRBD1. The V and J ends lost 2 bases and 3 bases, in that order; junction bases with no gene match: 1. Looked up from germline, CDR1 is MNHEY and CDR2 is SMNVEV (reference sequence). The CDR3 loop spans 13 amino acids. The CDR3 DNA sequence: TGTGCCAGCAGTTTAGGGGACAGCTACGAGCAGTACTTC. Its protein is CASSLGDSYEQYF.

This clone was seen a single time. The chain links TRBV6-6 to TRBJ1-2; no clear D. Germline lookup yields CDR1 MNHNY and CDR2 SVGAGI (reference sequence). The CDR3 consists of 12 residues. The ends were cut back, 4 bases at V and 5 bases at J, with 8 bases in the middle. For the CDR3, the DNA is TGTGCCAGCAGTTCAACGGGGTATGGCTACACCTTC. It is translated as CASSSTGYGYTF.

This sequence joins TRBV3-1 (or the pseudogene TRBV3-2) and TRBJ1-2; no reliable D call. The CDR3 runs to 14 residues. Trimming stripped 5 bases from V and 4 bases from J, with 14 bases between. Per germline, CDR1 LGHDT and CDR2 YNNKEL (reference sequence). CDR3 region: CASSTPRVGYGYTF. CDR3 nucleotide sequence: TGTGCCAGCAGCACTCCCCGGGTTGGCTATGGCTACACCTTC.

The chain recombines TRBV7-5 with TRBJ2-1; TRBD1 was called by the table and not checked on the DNA. TRBV7-5 is a listed pseudogene. This CDR3 region has 15 residues. For the CDR3, the DNA is TGTGCCAGAAGCTCCAGACAGGAGAGGTACAATGAGCAGTTCTTC. As protein: CARSSRQERYNEQFF.

Remarks on this clone: The same CDR3 arises from other DNA sequences in this sample as well. The chain uses TRBV28 and TRBJ1-2, with 7 bases lining up with TRBD1. V was pared by 4 bases and J by 7 bases, with 6 bases of the junction left unmatched. Per the germline V gene, CDR1 is MDHEN and CDR2 is SYDVKM. The CDR3 runs 13 residues. The CDR3: CASSSTGRSGYTF. DNA for the CDR3: TGTGCCAGCAGTTCGACAGGGCGGTCTGGCTACACCTTC.

The chain couples TRBV4-3 to TRBJ2-3; D possibly corresponds to TRBD1 (6 bases). The CDR3 loop spans 15 amino acids. The V end lost 4 bases, the J end lost 2 bases, and 13 bases lay between the germline ends. In germline, CDR1 is LGHNA, CDR2 YSLEER. In nucleotides, the CDR3 is TGCGCCAGCAGCCGTCAGGGGCTTAACACAGATACGCAGTATTTT. Translating it yields CASSRQGLNTDTQYF.

The V call is TRBV28, the J call TRBJ2-5; D may be TRBD1 (7 bases). This CDR3 contains 14 residues. The germline V gene encodes CDR1 MDHEN and CDR2 SYDVKM. The germline V and J ends were trimmed by 2 bases and 5 bases, with 12 bases remaining between them. The CDR3 DNA follows: TGTGCCAGCAGTTTACCCAGGGGGGAGGAGACCCAGTACTTC. Its protein product is CASSLPRGEETQYF.

The chain couples TRBV10-3 to TRBJ2-6; a weak D match, TRBD1 (7 bases). Germline V gene data show CDR1 as ENHRY and CDR2 as SYGVKD. This CDR3 region has 19 residues. The germline V and J ends were trimmed by 3 bases and 0 bases, with 18 bases remaining between them. CDR3 protein: CAISEAGGTAYSGANVLTF. CDR3 bases: TGTGCCATCAGTGAAGCGGGCGGGACAGCCTACTCTGGGGCCAACGTCCTGACTTTC.

The CDR3 loop reads CASSVWTGTQHF. Written as DNA, the CDR3 is TGTGCCAGTAGTGTTTGGACAGGAACCCAGCATTTT. V usage is TRBV19 and J usage is TRBJ1-5; 7 bases are shared with TRBD1. CDR3 length: 12 residues. Germline V gene data show CDR1 as LNHDA and CDR2 as SQIVND (reference sequence). Trimming cost V 5 bases and J 11 bases; bases outside gene matches: 6.

On this clone: A read error may be the cause here, since a much bigger clone is one base away. This chain's CDR3 is CASSLSSYEQYF. CDR3 nucleotides: TGTGCCAGCAGCTTGAGCTCCTACGAGCAGTACTTC. The J gene is TRBJ2-7, the V gene TRBV7-2; no clear D. Germline values: CDR1 SGHTA, CDR2 FQGNSA. The CDR3 contains 12 residues. Between the trimmed V and J ends, which lost 3 bases and 0 bases, there was a span of 3 bases.

The chain is built from TRBV12-5 and TRBJ1-1; D uncertain. The CDR3 is 16 residues long. V shed 0 bases and J shed 1 base, with 12 bases lying between them. Germline lookup yields CDR1 LGHNT and CDR2 FRNRAP. The CDR3 spells CASGLVPSVGNTEAFF. The CDR3 coding sequence is TGTGCTAGTGGTTTGGTACCGTCAGTTGGGAACACTGAAGCTTTCTTT.

This clone was found a few times. The gene calls are TRBV5-5 and TRBJ2-1, with a possible D match to TRBD2 (5 bases). The CDR3 consists of 16 residues. Germline V gene sequence: CDR1 SGHKS, CDR2 YYEKEE (reference sequence). V was clipped by 4 bases and J by 2 bases, with 16 bases between them. The CDR3 coding sequence is TGTGCCAGCAGCGTAAACCCCGCGGGTACCTACAATGAGCAGTTCTTC. Translated: CASSVNPAGTYNEQFF.

This chain connects TRBV5-4 to TRBJ1-2, with 9 bases matching TRBD1. Germline V gives CDR1 SGHNT, CDR2 YYREEE (reference sequence). The trim removed 3 bases at V and 8 bases at J, leaving 11 bases unmatched. This CDR3 is 15 amino acids long. CDR3 in DNA: TGTGCCAGCAGCTCCCCGGGACAGGGAGTAAACGGCTACACCTTC. It is translated as CASSSPGQGVNGYTF. Full variable domain (missing parts from reference TRBV5-4 and TRBJ1-2): ETGVTQSPTHLIKTRGQQVTLRCSSQSGHNTVSWYQQALGQGPQFIFQYYREEENGRGNFPPRFSGLQFPNYSSELNVNALELDDSALYLCASSSPGQGVNGYTFGSGTRLTVV.

The CDR3 here is CASSIPAGFQSPLHF. The DNA for the CDR3 is TGTGCCAGTAGTATTCCGGCGGGGTTTCAGTCACCCCTCCACTTT. The chain uses TRBV19 and TRBJ1-6; D call uncertain. The CDR3 extends over 15 amino acids. V lost 3 bases and J lost 10, with 16 bases in between. Germline V gene lookup returns CDR1 LNHDA and CDR2 SQIVND (reference sequence).